This T cell receptor beta chain was profiled in a study of T cells in Graves' hyperthyroidism and ophthalmopathy. Study results and limitations: It was a median 6.5 months before onset that the model predicted ophthalmopathy.

This clonotype was counted only a few times. Its target is not known. CDR3 length: 13 amino acids. Trimming took off 6 bases at V and 4 bases at J, with 12 bases between the two ends. The CDR3 regions of TCR beta were amplified from RNA transcripts. The TCR CDR3 first-round RT-PCR relied on the HTBI primer set. TCRdb reprocessed the multiplex PCR reads via MiXCR and lists one record per CDR3 protein. This table holds 300,000 to 450,000 distinct CDR3 sequences, more than 20% found once. The TCR sequence derives from a man aged 45 to 65 with Graves' hyperthyroidism. J is TRBJ1-2 and V is TRBV12-3 or TRBV12-4; D possibly corresponds to TRBD1 (6 bases). Sequencing used blood. Here the CDR3 DNA reads TGTGCCAGCAGGATAACAGGGAGCTATGGCTACACCTTC. Translating gives CASRITGSYGYTF.